This T cell receptor beta chain was sequenced in a study of early T cells in non-severe SARS-CoV-2 infection. Study in general: Chains were not paired, and sequencing was done on bulk RNA from unsorted whole blood.

The CDR3 spans 14 residues. Unique molecular identifiers (one per individual cDNA molecule) were attached. MiXCR was run by TCRdb on the 5' RACE reads, yielding one entry per CDR3 protein. The table records tens of thousands of distinct CDR3 sequences, 10% to 15% of them present only once. Notes on the study in general: Database matching using VDJdb favored anti-spike CD8 responses, with private and CD4 specificities left missing.

On this clonotype: The target antigen is unknown.

J is TRBJ1-1 and V is TRBV21-1; no check of the table's D call, TRBD1, against the DNA was made. TRBV21-1 is classified as a pseudogene. The sample was whole blood. The sequence came from an adult who was a healthcare worker with PCR-confirmed SARS-CoV-2 infection or an uninfected control (not recorded which). CDR3 protein: CASSSDLQGTEAFF. Here the CDR3 DNA reads TGTGCCAGCAGCTCCGACCTTCAGGGAACTGAAGCTTTCTTT.